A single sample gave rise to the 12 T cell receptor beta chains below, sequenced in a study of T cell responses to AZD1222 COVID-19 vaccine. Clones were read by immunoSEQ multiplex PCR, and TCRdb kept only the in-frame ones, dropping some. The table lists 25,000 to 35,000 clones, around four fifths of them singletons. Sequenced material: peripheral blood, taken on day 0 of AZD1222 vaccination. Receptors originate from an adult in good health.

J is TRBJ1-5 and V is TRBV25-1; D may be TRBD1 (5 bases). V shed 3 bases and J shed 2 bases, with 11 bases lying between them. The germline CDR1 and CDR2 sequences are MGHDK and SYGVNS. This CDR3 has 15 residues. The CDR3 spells CASSEGGRGNQPQHF. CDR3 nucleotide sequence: TGTGCCAGCAGTGAGGGGGGGAGAGGCAATCAGCCCCAGCATTTT. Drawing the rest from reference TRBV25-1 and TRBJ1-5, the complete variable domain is EADIYQTPRYLVIGTGKKITLECSQTMGHDKMYWYQQDPGMELHLIHYSYGVNSTEKGDLSSESTVSRIRTEHFPLTLESARPSHTSQYLCASSEGGRGNQPQHFGDGTRLSIL.

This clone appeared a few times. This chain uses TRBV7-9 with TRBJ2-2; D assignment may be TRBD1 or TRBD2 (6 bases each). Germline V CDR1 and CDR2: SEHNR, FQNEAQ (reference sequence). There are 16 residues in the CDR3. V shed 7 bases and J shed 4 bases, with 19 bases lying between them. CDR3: CASTPEGGRITGELFF. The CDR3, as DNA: TGTGCCAGCACCCCGGAAGGGGGGCGCATCACCGGGGAGCTGTTTTTT.

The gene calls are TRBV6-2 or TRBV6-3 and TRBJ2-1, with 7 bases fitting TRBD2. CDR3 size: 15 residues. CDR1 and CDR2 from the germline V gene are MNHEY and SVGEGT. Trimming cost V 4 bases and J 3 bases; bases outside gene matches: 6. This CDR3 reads CASSSREPYYNEQFF. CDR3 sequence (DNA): TGTGCCAGCAGTTCGCGGGAGCCCTACTACAATGAGCAGTTCTTC.

As DNA, the CDR3 is TGCAGCGTCGCTCTCGCGGGGGGGCCGGGTGGTGAGCAGTTCTTC. It codes for CSVALAGGPGGEQFF. The J gene is TRBJ2-1, the V gene TRBV29-1; 9 bases match TRBD2. The CDR3 runs to 15 residues. Unmatched junction bases numbered 15, after V lost 6 bases and J lost 9 bases. Germline assignment: CDR1 SQVTM and CDR2 ANQGSEA.

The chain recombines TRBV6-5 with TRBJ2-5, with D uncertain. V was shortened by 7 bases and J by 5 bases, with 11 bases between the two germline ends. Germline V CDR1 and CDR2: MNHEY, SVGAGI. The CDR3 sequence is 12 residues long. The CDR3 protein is CASTLRVETQYF. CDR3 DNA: TGTGCCAGCACCCTACGGGTGGAGACCCAGTACTTC.

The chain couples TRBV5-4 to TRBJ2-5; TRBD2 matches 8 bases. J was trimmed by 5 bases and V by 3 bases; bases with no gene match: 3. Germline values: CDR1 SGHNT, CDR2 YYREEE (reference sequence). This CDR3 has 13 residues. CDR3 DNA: TGTGCCAGCAGCTACTCGGGAGGGGAGACCCAGTACTTC. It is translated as CASSYSGGETQYF.

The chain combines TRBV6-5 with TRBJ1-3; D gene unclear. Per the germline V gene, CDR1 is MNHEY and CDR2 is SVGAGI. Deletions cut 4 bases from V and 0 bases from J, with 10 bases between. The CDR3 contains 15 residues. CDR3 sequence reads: CASSSLGSSGNTIYF. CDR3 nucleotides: TGTGCCAGCAGTTCCCTGGGGAGCTCTGGAAACACCATATATTTT.

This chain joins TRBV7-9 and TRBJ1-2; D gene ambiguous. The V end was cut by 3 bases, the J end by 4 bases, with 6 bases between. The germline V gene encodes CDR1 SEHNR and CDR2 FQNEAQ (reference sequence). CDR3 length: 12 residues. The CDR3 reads CASSLNSYGYTF. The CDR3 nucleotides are TGTGCCAGCAGCTTGAACAGCTATGGCTACACCTTC.

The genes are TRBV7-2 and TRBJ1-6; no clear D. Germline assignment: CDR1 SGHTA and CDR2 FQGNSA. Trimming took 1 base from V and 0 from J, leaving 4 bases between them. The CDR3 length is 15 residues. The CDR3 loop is CASSLGSSYNSPLHF. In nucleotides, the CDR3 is TGTGCCAGCAGCTTAGGGAGCTCCTATAATTCACCCCTCCACTTT.

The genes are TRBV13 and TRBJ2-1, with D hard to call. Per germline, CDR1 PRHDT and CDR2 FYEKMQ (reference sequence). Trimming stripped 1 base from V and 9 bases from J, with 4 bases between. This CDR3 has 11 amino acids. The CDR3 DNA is TGTGCCAGCAGCTTAGCTGGTGAGCAGTTCTTC. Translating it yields CASSLAGEQFF.

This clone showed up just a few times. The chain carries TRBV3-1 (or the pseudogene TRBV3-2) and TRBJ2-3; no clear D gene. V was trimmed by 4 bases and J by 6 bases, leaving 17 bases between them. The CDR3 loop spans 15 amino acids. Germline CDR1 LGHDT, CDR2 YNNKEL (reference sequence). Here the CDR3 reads CASSPTVRTTDTQYF. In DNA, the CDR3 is TGTGCCAGCAGCCCAACAGTGCGGACGACGGATACGCAGTATTTT.

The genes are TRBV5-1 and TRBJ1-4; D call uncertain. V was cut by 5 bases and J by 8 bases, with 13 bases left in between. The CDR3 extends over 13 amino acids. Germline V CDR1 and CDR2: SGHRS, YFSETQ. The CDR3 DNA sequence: TGCGCCAGCAGACTGGGGAGCAGGGAAAAACTGTTTTTT. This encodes CASRLGSREKLFF.